The table lists the clone carrying this T cell receptor beta chain with many counts. Its antigen is as yet unknown. TCR beta libraries were made by quantitative 5'-RACE with molecular barcodes. TCRdb recomputed calls from the 5' RACE reads with MiXCR, one row per CDR3 protein. The data hold about 800,000 distinct CDR3 sequences, with about 12% observed a single time. The source of the sample is a study of CD8 T cells in ankylosing spondylitis. Study-level results: Typical of ankylosing spondylitis blood, it appeared, was a TCR beta motif of eight highly homologous variants. Relatively scarce in peripheral blood, disease-linked clones were CD8+. Some of these motif variants have turned up before, in reports on reactive arthritis synovial fluid and blood. Reportedly, significant enrichment of disease-linked clones occurred in matched ankylosing spondylitis synovial fluid.

The germline gives CDR1 ENHRY, CDR2 SYGVKD. The CDR3 extends over 14 amino acids. With 5 bases removed from V and 3 bases from J, the gap between germline ends came to 11 bases. The TCR sequence derives from a male donor with ankylosing spondylitis. Sequencing used blood, either unsorted or a sorted T cell fraction (not recorded which). The rearrangement joins TRBV10-3 to TRBJ1-3; possibly TRBD1 for D (6 bases). CDR3 region: CAISPTGFGNTIYF. CDR3 in DNA: TGTGCCATCAGTCCAACAGGGTTTGGAAACACCATATATTTT.